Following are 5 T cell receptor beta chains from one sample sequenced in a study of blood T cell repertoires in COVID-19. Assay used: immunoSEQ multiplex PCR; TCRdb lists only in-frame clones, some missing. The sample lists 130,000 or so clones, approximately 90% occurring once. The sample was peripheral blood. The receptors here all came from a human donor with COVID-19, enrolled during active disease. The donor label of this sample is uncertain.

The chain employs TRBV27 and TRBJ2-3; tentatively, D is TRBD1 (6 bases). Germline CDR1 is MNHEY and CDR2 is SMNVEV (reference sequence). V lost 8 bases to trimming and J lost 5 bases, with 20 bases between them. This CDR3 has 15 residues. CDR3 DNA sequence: TGTGCCAGCGGAAACCGAGCAGGGGCTGGAGATACGCAGTATTTT. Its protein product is CASGNRAGAGDTQYF.

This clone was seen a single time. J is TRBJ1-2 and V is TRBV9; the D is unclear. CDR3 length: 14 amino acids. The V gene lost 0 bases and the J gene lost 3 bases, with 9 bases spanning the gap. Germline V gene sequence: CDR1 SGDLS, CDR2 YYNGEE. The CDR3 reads CASSVDESYYGYTF. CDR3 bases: TGTGCCAGCAGCGTAGACGAGTCGTACTATGGCTACACCTTC.

The CDR3 coding sequence is TGTGCCAGCAGCACAAGTAACTCCTACGAGCAGTACTTC. Translating gives CASSTSNSYEQYF. The V and J genes are TRBV5-6 and TRBJ2-7, with D unresolved. Germline lookup yields CDR1 SGHDT and CDR2 YYEEEE. CDR3 length: 13 amino acids. V was pared by 4 bases and J by 0 bases, with 8 bases between.

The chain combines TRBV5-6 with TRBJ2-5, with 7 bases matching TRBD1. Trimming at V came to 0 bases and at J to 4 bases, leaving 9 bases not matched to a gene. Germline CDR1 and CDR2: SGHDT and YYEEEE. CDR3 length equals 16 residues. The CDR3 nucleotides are TGTGCCAGCAGCTTGGCCGGAAGGGGGCTGGGAGAGACCCAGTACTTC. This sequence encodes CASSLAGRGLGETQYF.

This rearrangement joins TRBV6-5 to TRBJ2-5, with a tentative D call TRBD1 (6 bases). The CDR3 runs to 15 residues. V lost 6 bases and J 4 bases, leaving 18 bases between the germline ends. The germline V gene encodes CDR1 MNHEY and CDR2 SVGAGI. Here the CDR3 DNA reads TGTGCCAGCAGGGGGAACAGGGTGTGGGGAGAGACCCAGTACTTC. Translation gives CASRGNRVWGETQYF.